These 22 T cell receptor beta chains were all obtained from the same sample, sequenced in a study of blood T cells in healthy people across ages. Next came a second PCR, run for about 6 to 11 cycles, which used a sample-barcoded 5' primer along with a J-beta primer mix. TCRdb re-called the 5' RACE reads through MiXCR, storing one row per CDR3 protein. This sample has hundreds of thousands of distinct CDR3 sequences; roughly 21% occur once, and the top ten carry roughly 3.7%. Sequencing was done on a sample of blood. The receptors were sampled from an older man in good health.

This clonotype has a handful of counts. CDR3 nucleotides: TGCGCCAGCAGCTCAGGGGACAGATCGTACGAGCAGTACTTC. Protein product: CASSSGDRSYEQYF. V usage is TRBV5-1 and J usage is TRBJ2-7, with 7 positions matching TRBD1. Germline-derived CDR1 and CDR2 are SGHRS and YFSETQ. This CDR3 spans 14 amino acids. Trimming removed 3 bases from V and 4 bases from J; junction bases left unmatched: 7. The full variable domain, in which reference TRBV5-1 and TRBJ2-7 provide the parts outside the CDR3, is KAGVTQTPRYLIKTRGQQVTLSCSPISGHRSVSWYQQTPGQGLQFLFEYFSETQRNKGNFPGRFSGRQFSNSRSEMNVSTLELGDSALYLCASSSGDRSYEQYFGPGTRLTVT.

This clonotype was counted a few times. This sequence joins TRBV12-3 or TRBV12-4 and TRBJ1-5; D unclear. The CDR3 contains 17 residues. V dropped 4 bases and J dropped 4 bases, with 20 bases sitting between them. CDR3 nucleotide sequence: TGTGCCAGCAGTTCGGTTGGGCCCGACTCCCCAAATCAGCCCCAGCATTTT. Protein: CASSSVGPDSPNQPQHF.

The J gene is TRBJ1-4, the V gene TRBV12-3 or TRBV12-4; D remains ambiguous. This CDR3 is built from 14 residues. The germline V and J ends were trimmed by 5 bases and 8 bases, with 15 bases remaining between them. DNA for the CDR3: TGTGCCAGCAGTCCCGGAGCGTTGGAAGAAAAACTGTTTTTT. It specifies CASSPGALEEKLFF.

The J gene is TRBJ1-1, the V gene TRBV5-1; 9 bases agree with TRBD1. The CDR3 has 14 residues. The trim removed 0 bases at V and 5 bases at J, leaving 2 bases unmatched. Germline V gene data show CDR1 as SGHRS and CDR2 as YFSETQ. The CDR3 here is CASSLGTGETEAFF. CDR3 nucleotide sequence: TGCGCCAGCAGCTTGGGGACAGGGGAAACTGAAGCTTTCTTT.

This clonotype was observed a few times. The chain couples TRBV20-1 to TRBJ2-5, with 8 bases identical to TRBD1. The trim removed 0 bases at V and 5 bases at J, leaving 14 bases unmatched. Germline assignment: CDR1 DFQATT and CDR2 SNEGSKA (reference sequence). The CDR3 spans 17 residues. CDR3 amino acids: CSARDLLTQGARETQYF. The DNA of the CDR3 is TGCAGTGCTAGAGATCTGTTGACTCAGGGGGCTCGGGAGACCCAGTACTTC.

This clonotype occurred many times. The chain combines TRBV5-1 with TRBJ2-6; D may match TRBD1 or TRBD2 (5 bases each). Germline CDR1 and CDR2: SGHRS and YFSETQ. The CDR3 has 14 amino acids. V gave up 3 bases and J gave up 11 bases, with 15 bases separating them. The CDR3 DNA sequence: TGCGCCAGCAGCTCCCGGGACCTTAGAGACGTCCTGACTTTC. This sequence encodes CASSSRDLRDVLTF.

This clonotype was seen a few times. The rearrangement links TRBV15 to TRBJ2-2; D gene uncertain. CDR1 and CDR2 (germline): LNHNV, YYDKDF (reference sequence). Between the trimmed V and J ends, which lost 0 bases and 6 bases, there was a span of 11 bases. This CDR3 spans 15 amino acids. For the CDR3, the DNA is TGTGCCACCAGCAGAGAGAACCGACCCCCCGGGGAGCTGTTTTTT. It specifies CATSRENRPPGELFF.

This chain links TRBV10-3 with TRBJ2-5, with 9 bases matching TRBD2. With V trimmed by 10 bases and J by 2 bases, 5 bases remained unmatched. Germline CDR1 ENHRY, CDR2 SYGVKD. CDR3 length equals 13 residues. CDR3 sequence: CATGLAKQETQYF. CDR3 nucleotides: TGTGCCACCGGACTAGCGAAACAAGAGACCCAGTACTTC.

The CDR3 DNA sequence: TGCGCCAGCAGCTTTACAGGGGGGTCAGGCACAGATACGCAGTATTTT. As protein: CASSFTGGSGTDTQYF. The chain couples TRBV5-1 to TRBJ2-3; the match to TRBD1 covers 8 bases. V gave up 2 bases and J gave up 1 base; unmatched junction bases: 6. CDR3 length equals 16 residues. Germline V gene sequence: CDR1 SGHRS, CDR2 YFSETQ.

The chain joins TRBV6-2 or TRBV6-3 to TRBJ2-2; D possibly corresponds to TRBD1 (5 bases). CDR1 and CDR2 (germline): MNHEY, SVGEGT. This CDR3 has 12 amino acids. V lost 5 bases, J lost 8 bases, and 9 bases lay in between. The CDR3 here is CASSKQAGELFF. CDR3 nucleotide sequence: TGTGCCAGCAGTAAACAGGCTGGGGAGCTGTTTTTT.

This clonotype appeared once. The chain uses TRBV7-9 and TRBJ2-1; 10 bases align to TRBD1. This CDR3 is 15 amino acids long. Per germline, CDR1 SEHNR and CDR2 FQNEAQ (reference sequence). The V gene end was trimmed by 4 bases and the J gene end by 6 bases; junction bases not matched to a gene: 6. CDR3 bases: TGTGCCAGCAGCTCCGGGACAGGGGCGACCAATGAGCAGTTCTTC. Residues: CASSSGTGATNEQFF.

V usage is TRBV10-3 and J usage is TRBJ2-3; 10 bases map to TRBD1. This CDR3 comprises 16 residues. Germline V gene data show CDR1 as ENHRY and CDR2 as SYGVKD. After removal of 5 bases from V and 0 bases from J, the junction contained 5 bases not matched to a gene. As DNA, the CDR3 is TGTGCCATCAGTCGACAGGGGGCCACTAGCACAGATACGCAGTATTTT. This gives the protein CAISRQGATSTDTQYF.

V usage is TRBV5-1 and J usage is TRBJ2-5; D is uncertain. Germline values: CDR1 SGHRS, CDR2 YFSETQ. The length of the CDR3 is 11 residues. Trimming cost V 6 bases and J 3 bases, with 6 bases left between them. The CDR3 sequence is CASTIEETQYF. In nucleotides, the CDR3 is TGCGCCAGCACTATTGAAGAGACCCAGTACTTC.

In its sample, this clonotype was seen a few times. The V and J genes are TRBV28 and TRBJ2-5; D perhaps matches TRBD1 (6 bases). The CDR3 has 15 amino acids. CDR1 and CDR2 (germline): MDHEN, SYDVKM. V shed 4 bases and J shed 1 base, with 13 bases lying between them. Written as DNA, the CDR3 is TGTGCCAGCAGTTCCGCCGCGACAGGCCAAGAGACCCAGTACTTC. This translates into CASSSAATGQETQYF.

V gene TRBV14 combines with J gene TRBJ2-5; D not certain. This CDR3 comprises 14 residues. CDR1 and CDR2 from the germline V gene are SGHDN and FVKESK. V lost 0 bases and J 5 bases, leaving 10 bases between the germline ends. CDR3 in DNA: TGTGCCAGCAGCCAAGATAGCCGGTGGGAGACCCAGTACTTC. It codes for CASSQDSRWETQYF.

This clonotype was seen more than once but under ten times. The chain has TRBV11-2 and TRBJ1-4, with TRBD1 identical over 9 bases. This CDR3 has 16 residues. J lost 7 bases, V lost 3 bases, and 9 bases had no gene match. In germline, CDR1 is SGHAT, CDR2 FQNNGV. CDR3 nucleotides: TGTGCCAGCAGCTTGACAGAACAGGGGGCAGGTGAAAAACTGTTTTTT. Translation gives CASSLTEQGAGEKLFF.

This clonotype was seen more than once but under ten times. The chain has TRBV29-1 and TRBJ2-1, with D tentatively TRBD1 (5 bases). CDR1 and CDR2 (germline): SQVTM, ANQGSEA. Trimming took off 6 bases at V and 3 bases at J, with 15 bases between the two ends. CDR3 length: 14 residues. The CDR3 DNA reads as TGCAGCGTGTACAGGCCCCCCAGCTACAATGAGCAGTTCTTC. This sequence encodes CSVYRPPSYNEQFF.

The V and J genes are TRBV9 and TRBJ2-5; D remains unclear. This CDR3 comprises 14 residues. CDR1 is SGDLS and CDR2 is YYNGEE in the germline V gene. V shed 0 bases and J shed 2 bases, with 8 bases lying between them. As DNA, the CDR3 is TGTGCCAGCAGCGTAGATGGGTTACAAGAGACCCAGTACTTC. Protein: CASSVDGLQETQYF. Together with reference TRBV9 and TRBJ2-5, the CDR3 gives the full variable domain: DSGVTQTPKHLITATGQRVTLRCSPRSGDLSVYWYQQSLDQGLQFLIQYYNGEERAKGNILERFSAQQFPDLHSELNLSSLELGDSALYFCASSVDGLQETQYFGPGTRLLVL.

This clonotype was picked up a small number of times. CDR3 coding DNA: TGTGCCAGCAGGCGGGACCTGGTCAACACTGAAGCTTTCTTT. This translates into CASRRDLVNTEAFF. The chain recombines TRBV12-3 or TRBV12-4 with TRBJ1-1, with a tentative D call TRBD1 (5 bases). The CDR3 has 14 amino acids. V was shortened by 6 bases and J by 2 bases, with 13 bases between the two germline ends.

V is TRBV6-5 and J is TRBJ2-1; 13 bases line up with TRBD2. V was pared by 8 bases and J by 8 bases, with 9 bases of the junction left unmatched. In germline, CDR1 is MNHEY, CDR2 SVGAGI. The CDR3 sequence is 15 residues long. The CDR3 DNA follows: TGTGCCAGCGGCCGGAGGACTAGCGGGAGTCATGAGCAGTTCTTC. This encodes CASGRRTSGSHEQFF.

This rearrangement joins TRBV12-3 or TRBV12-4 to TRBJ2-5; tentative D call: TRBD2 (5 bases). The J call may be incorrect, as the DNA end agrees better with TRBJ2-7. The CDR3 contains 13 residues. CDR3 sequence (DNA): TGTGCCAGCAAGGGCGCGGGCCTCTACGAGCAGTACTTC. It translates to CASKGAGLYEQYF.

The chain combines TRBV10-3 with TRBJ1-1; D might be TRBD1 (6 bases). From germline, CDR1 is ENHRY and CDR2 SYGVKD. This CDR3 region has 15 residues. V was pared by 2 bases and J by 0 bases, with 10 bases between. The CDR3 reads CAISEATGMNTEAFF. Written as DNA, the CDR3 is TGTGCCATCAGTGAGGCTACAGGGATGAACACTGAAGCTTTCTTT.